Listed here are 18 T cell receptor beta chains from one sample, sequenced in a study of blood T cells in healthy people across ages. PCR was performed a second time for about 7 to 11 cycles using a sample-barcoded 5' primer and a J-beta primer mix. A single record per CDR3 protein comes from TCRdb applying MiXCR to the 5' RACE reads. Here the sample spans roughly 700,000 distinct CDR3 sequences, 45% to 50% being singletons. The sample consisted of blood. Every receptor here comes from a woman in her sixties in good health.

The J gene is TRBJ1-5, the V gene TRBV20-1, with no clear D. CDR1 is DFQATT, CDR2 SNEGSKA, per germline (reference sequence). V was shortened by 2 bases and J by 0 bases, with 8 bases between the two germline ends. CDR3 length: 14 residues. CDR3 region: CSARQVYSNQPQHF. The CDR3 coding sequence is TGCAGTGCTAGACAGGTTTATAGCAATCAGCCCCAGCATTTT.

This clonotype was recorded a few times. The V gene is TRBV7-8, the J gene TRBJ2-7; D is possibly TRBD1 (5 bases). The CDR3 is 15 amino acids. V dropped 3 bases and J dropped 2 bases, with 14 bases sitting between them. Germline V gene data show CDR1 as SGHVS and CDR2 as FQNEAQ. The CDR3 loop is CASSFGRGIPYEQYF. The CDR3 nucleotides read TGTGCCAGCAGCTTTGGTAGGGGAATCCCCTACGAGCAGTACTTC.

This CDR3 is CAWNRVGYTF. The DNA for the CDR3 is TGTGCCTGGAACAGGGTTGGCTACACCTTC. The chain is built from TRBV30 and TRBJ1-2; a weak D match, TRBD1 (6 bases). CDR1 is GTSNPN, CDR2 SVGIG, per germline (reference sequence). Trimming cost V 4 bases and J 7 bases, with 7 bases left between them. The CDR3 has 10 residues. The full variable domain, its missing parts supplied by reference TRBV30 and TRBJ1-2, is SQTIHQWPATLVQPVGSPLSLECTVEGTSNPNLYWYRQAAGRGLQLLFYSVGIGQISSEVPQNLSASRPQDRQFILSSKKLLLSDSGFYLCAWNRVGYTFGSGTRLTVV.

This clonotype rates as medium-sized. The CDR3 spells CASTPRNGGWDQPQHF. The CDR3 DNA reads as TGTGCCAGCACACCACGGAACGGAGGGTGGGATCAGCCCCAGCATTTT. The chain has TRBV28 and TRBJ1-5; D unclear. The CDR3 is 16 amino acids. Trimming removed 7 bases from V and 5 bases from J, with 21 bases in between. Per germline, CDR1 MDHEN and CDR2 SYDVKM.

The rearrangement uses TRBV12-3 or TRBV12-4 and TRBJ2-1; 14 bases agree with TRBD2. The CDR3 length is 20 residues. J was trimmed by 0 bases and V by 5 bases; bases with no gene match: 12. The chain's CDR3 is CASSPRTSGRTRFSYNEQFF. DNA of the CDR3: TGTGCCAGCAGTCCCCGGACTAGCGGGAGGACTCGCTTCTCCTACAATGAGCAGTTCTTC.

V is TRBV5-1 and J is TRBJ2-1; D is unresolved. The length of the CDR3 is 15 residues. CDR1 SGHRS and CDR2 YFSETQ come from the germline V gene. The V end lost 4 bases, the J end lost 0 bases, and 11 bases lay between the germline ends. Here the CDR3 reads CASSQSPSSYNEQFF. In nucleotides, the CDR3 is TGCGCCAGCAGCCAGTCCCCGAGCTCCTACAATGAGCAGTTCTTC.

V and J are TRBV10-3 and TRBJ1-1; D gene unclear. Trimming took off 10 bases at V and 1 base at J, with 10 bases between the two ends. CDR3 size: 12 residues. CDR1 is ENHRY, CDR2 SYGVKD, per germline. This CDR3 reads CASATRNTEAFF. CDR3 nucleotide sequence: TGTGCCAGTGCTACCAGGAACACTGAAGCTTTCTTT.

The J gene is TRBJ2-2, the V gene TRBV7-9, with 10 bases matching TRBD1. V gave up 3 bases and J gave up 1 base; unmatched junction bases: 8. Germline assignment: CDR1 SEHNR and CDR2 FQNEAQ (reference sequence). The CDR3 covers 18 residues. The CDR3 sequence is CASSLAARTGGNTGELFF. Written as DNA, the CDR3 is TGTGCCAGCAGCTTGGCTGCCCGGACAGGGGGGAACACCGGGGAGCTGTTTTTT.

The chain is built from TRBV27 and TRBJ1-2, with 10 bases matching TRBD1. Germline V gene sequence: CDR1 MNHEY, CDR2 SMNVEV (reference sequence). Losses at the gene ends were 2 bases for V and 0 bases for J; bases not matched to a gene: 6. CDR3 size: 17 residues. The CDR3 sequence: CASSLGAGTGANYGYTF. CDR3 bases: TGTGCCAGCAGTTTAGGCGCCGGGACAGGGGCTAACTATGGCTACACCTTC.

The J gene is TRBJ2-3, the V gene TRBV27, with D possibly TRBD1 on 6 matching bases. The CDR3 length is 14 residues. Germline CDR1 reads MNHEY; CDR2 reads SMNVEV (reference sequence). Trimming stripped 6 bases from V and 3 bases from J, with 13 bases between. The CDR3 sequence is CASRGLGATDTQYF. CDR3 coding DNA: TGTGCCAGCAGGGGGTTGGGGGCAACAGATACGCAGTATTTT.

About this clonotype: Relative to the germline gene, one junction end is altered; a read error may explain this. The chain links TRBV5-1 to TRBJ2-7; 8 bases align to TRBD2. Germline CDR1 SGHRS, CDR2 YFSETQ. The CDR3 consists of 16 residues. Here the CDR3 reads CASSGAGGLPSYGQYF. The CDR3 DNA reads as TGCGCCAGCAGCGGCGCGGGAGGCCTCCCTTCCTACGGGCAGTACTTC.

This clonotype showed up just a few times. This chain uses TRBV20-1 with TRBJ2-7; a possible D gene is TRBD2 (6 bases). The CDR3 totals 15 residues. Germline V gene lookup returns CDR1 DFQATT and CDR2 SNEGSKA (reference sequence). The V and J ends lost 4 bases and 5 bases respectively, with 21 bases between them. CDR3 bases: TGCAGTGCTAACCCCCGCGGGGCCATTTACAACGAGCAGTACTTC. The encoded protein is CSANPRGAIYNEQYF.

V usage is TRBV18 and J usage is TRBJ2-3; D remains unclear. Germline loops: CDR1 KGHSH, CDR2 LQKENI. The CDR3 is 12 residues long. V was trimmed by 3 bases and J by 8 bases, leaving 9 bases between them. Here the CDR3 reads CASSPPRGTQYF. For the CDR3, the DNA is TGTGCCAGCTCACCCCCGCGCGGTACGCAGTATTTT.

The chain has TRBV2 and TRBJ2-7; TRBD2 might be the D (5 bases). Trimming stripped 6 bases from V and 5 bases from J, with 17 bases between. Germline CDR1 and CDR2: SNHLY and FYNNEI. The CDR3 spans 14 residues. DNA for the CDR3: TGTGCCAGCAGGACTACAGCCGCGAGACACGAGCAGTACTTC. It yields the protein CASRTTAARHEQYF.

This rearrangement joins TRBV28 to TRBJ2-6; the D is unclear. Trimming shortened V by 5 bases and J by 1 base, and 12 bases separated the two germline ends. Germline CDR1 MDHEN, CDR2 SYDVKM. The CDR3 loop spans 16 amino acids. Here the CDR3 reads CASSVRRFSGANVLTF. The DNA for the CDR3 is TGTGCCAGCAGTGTCCGGAGATTTTCTGGGGCCAACGTCCTGACTTTC.

This CDR3 is CAIRGLAGGPRSTDTQYF. CDR3 nucleotide sequence: TGTGCCATCAGGGGACTAGCGGGAGGGCCTAGGAGCACAGATACGCAGTATTTT. The J gene is TRBJ2-3, the V gene TRBV10-3, with 16 positions matching TRBD2. This CDR3 comprises 18 residues. After removal of 6 bases from V and 0 bases from J, the junction contained 6 bases not matched to a gene. Germline CDR1 reads ENHRY; CDR2 reads SYGVKD.

V and J are TRBV9 and TRBJ1-2, with D perhaps TRBD1 (6 bases). Between the trimmed V and J ends, which lost 1 base and 5 bases, there was a span of 12 bases. The CDR3 is made up of 14 amino acids. CDR1 and CDR2 (germline): SGDLS, YYNGEE. CDR3 nucleotide sequence: TGTGCCAGCAGCGTACAGGGGACGGAGTATGGCTACACCTTC. It specifies CASSVQGTEYGYTF.

The V call is TRBV5-1, the J call TRBJ2-4; 10 bases are shared with TRBD2. The CDR3 totals 18 residues. V lost 0 bases to trimming and J lost 0 bases; unmatched junction nucleotides: 6. Germline V lookup: CDR1 SGHRS, CDR2 YFSETQ. CDR3 amino acids: CASSLVNSGRKAKNIQYF. The CDR3 DNA follows: TGCGCCAGCAGCTTGGTAAATAGCGGGAGGAAAGCCAAAAACATTCAGTACTTC.